The 23 T cell receptor beta chains below come from one sample, sequenced in a study of PD-L1 blockade in urothelial cancer. Repertoires were generated with immunoSEQ multiplex PCR, while TCRdb's copy carries only in-frame clones and drops some. The sample holds approximately 48,000 clones; roughly 87% are singletons and the top ten take about 15%. Time point here: pretreatment peripheral blood. Sequenced material: PBMCs, taken around atezolizumab (anti-PD-L1) treatment. Source of these receptors: a woman aged 55-69 years with urothelial cancer.

This clone appeared once. This chain joins TRBV10-3 and TRBJ2-1; possibly TRBD1 for D (5 bases). The CDR3 extends over 17 amino acids. Looked up from germline, CDR1 is ENHRY and CDR2 is SYGVKD. The V end lost 0 bases, the J end lost 1 base, and 13 bases lay between the germline ends. The CDR3 is CAISESIQATSYNEQFF. CDR3 sequence (DNA): TGTGCCATCAGTGAGTCGATACAGGCGACGTCCTACAATGAGCAGTTCTTC.

The chain couples TRBV18 to TRBJ2-7, with 7 nucleotides matching TRBD2. In germline, CDR1 is KGHSH, CDR2 LQKENI. V gave up 0 bases and J gave up 6 bases; unmatched junction bases: 2. The CDR3 has 13 amino acids. The CDR3 region is CASSPPWGGEQYF. Written as DNA, the CDR3 is TGTGCCAGCTCACCACCGTGGGGGGGCGAGCAGTACTTC.

The V gene is TRBV5-1, the J gene TRBJ1-1, with TRBD1 identical over 7 bases. V shed 4 bases, J shed 4 bases, and the junction held 7 bases outside the gene matches. Germline CDR1 reads SGHRS; CDR2 reads YFSETQ. This CDR3 region has 14 residues. For the CDR3, the DNA is TGCGCCAGCAGCCTGGGGTACAGGGGCACTGAAGCTTTCTTT. Translating it yields CASSLGYRGTEAFF.

The V and J genes are TRBV6-5 and TRBJ1-2; 7 positions agree with TRBD1. This CDR3 region has 15 residues. Germline V gene lookup returns CDR1 MNHEY and CDR2 SVGAGI. The junction had 9 bases not matched to a gene; V was cut back by 4 bases and J by 4 bases. CDR3 nucleotides: TGTGCCAGCAGTTTAGGTGCGACAGGGACCTATGGCTACACCTTC. Encoded protein: CASSLGATGTYGYTF.

This clone was seen a single time. The genes are TRBV27 and TRBJ1-4, with no clear D. Per the germline V gene, CDR1 is MNHEY and CDR2 is SMNVEV (reference sequence). This CDR3 contains 16 residues. CDR3 in amino acids: CAARERAEGTNEKLFF. CDR3 nucleotides: TGTGCGGCCCGGGAGAGGGCCGAAGGGACTAATGAAAAACTGTTTTTT.

The chain uses TRBV5-6 and TRBJ2-2; TRBD1 aligns across 9 bases. The CDR3 contains 17 residues. CDR1 and CDR2 (germline): SGHDT, YYEEEE. Trimming took 0 bases from V and 7 from J; bases not matched to a gene: 10. CDR3: CASSLALTGGAVGELFF. CDR3 nucleotides: TGTGCCAGCAGCTTGGCCCTAACAGGGGGCGCGGTCGGGGAGCTGTTTTTT.

The chain has TRBV29-1 and TRBJ2-7, with a possible D match to TRBD2 (6 bases). With 7 bases removed from V and 5 bases from J, the gap between germline ends came to 15 bases. The CDR3 is made up of 12 amino acids. Germline CDR1 is SQVTM and CDR2 is ANQGSEA. The chain's CDR3 is CSAVAGYHEQYF. CDR3 nucleotide sequence: TGCAGCGCCGTTGCGGGGTACCACGAGCAGTACTTC.

This chain connects TRBV19 to TRBJ2-3; D might be TRBD1 (5 bases). Germline V gene data show CDR1 as LNHDA and CDR2 as SQIVND (reference sequence). V was pared by 6 bases and J by 1 base, with 11 bases between. CDR3 size: 14 residues. As DNA, the CDR3 is TGTGCCAGTAGGCGGCAGGGTGGCACAGATACGCAGTATTTT. Protein product: CASRRQGGTDTQYF.

The chain employs TRBV6-4 and TRBJ2-6; 7 bases match TRBD2. Germline V gene data show CDR1 as MRHNA and CDR2 as SNTAGT. This CDR3 spans 16 amino acids. The CDR3 DNA is TGTGCTACTAGCGAGGGGTTTAGTCCCGGGGCCAACGTCCTGACTTTC. As protein: CATSEGFSPGANVLTF.

The chain uses TRBV7-2 and TRBJ2-7; 8 bases agree with TRBD1. V was pared by 5 bases and J by 0 bases, with 6 bases of the junction left unmatched. The V gene's germline CDR1 is SGHTA and CDR2 FQGNSA. The CDR3 loop spans 15 amino acids. The CDR3 DNA sequence: TGTGCCAGCAGCACGGACAGGGCTAGCTCCTACGAGCAGTACTTC. Translation: CASSTDRASSYEQYF. The full variable domain, completed using reference TRBV7-2 and TRBJ2-7, is GAGVSQSPSNKVTEKGKDVELRCDPISGHTALYWYRQSLGQGLEFLIYFQGNSAPDKSGLPSDRFSAERTGGSVSTLTIQRTQQEDSAVYLCASSTDRASSYEQYFGPGTRLTVT.

The gene calls are TRBV7-2 and TRBJ2-2; 7 bases fit TRBD2. CDR3 length: 16 residues. Per the germline V gene, CDR1 is SGHTA and CDR2 is FQGNSA. V shed 1 base, J shed 3 bases, and the junction held 5 bases outside the gene matches. This chain's CDR3 is CASSLVASGHTGELFF. CDR3 bases: TGTGCCAGCAGCTTAGTGGCTAGCGGACACACCGGGGAGCTGTTTTTT. The whole variable domain, filled in from reference TRBV7-2 and TRBJ2-2, reads GAGVSQSPSNKVTEKGKDVELRCDPISGHTALYWYRQSLGQGLEFLIYFQGNSAPDKSGLPSDRFSAERTGGSVSTLTIQRTQQEDSAVYLCASSLVASGHTGELFFGEGSRLTVL.

The genes are TRBV2 and TRBJ1-1; 8 bases map to TRBD1. Unmatched junction bases numbered 5, after V lost 3 bases and J lost 5 bases. Germline lookup yields CDR1 SNHLY and CDR2 FYNNEI. The CDR3 has 14 amino acids. The CDR3 is CASSDRGQWTEAFF. CDR3 in DNA: TGTGCCAGCAGTGACAGGGGGCAATGGACTGAAGCTTTCTTT. Using reference TRBV2 and TRBJ1-1 for the parts outside the CDR3, the full variable domain is EPEVTQTPSHQVTQMGQEVILRCVPISNHLYFYWYRQILGQKVEFLVSFYNNEISEKSEIFDDQFSVERPDGSNFTLKIRSTKLEDSAMYFCASSDRGQWTEAFFGQGTRLTVV.

This clone was seen a handful of times. V is TRBV9 and J is TRBJ2-1, with TRBD2 matching over 14 bases. Germline loops: CDR1 SGDLS, CDR2 YYNGEE. The CDR3 runs 17 residues. Trimming at V came to 0 bases and at J to 7 bases, leaving 6 bases not matched to a gene. As DNA, the CDR3 is TGTGCCAGCAGCGTAGGGCCCGGGACTAGCGGGAGTAATGAGCAGTTCTTC. It codes for CASSVGPGTSGSNEQFF.

This rearrangement joins TRBV29-1 to TRBJ2-7, with TRBD1 identical over 7 bases. The V segment lost 4 bases and the J segment 4 bases; nucleotides outside the gene matches: 4. CDR1 is SQVTM, CDR2 ANQGSEA, per germline. This CDR3 has 12 amino acids. For the CDR3, the DNA is TGCAGCGTTGTCCGCAGGGGGTACGAGCAGTACTTC. It encodes CSVVRRGYEQYF.

The chain employs TRBV6-1 and TRBJ1-5, with D possibly TRBD1 on 5 matching bases. The germline gives CDR1 MNHNS, CDR2 SASEGT. The CDR3 is 13 residues long. Trimming pared 4 bases from V and 7 bases from J, leaving 11 bases between. The CDR3 DNA sequence: TGTGCCAGCAGTGGGGGCAGGGTCCAGCCCCAGCATTTT. Protein product: CASSGGRVQPQHF.

This clone was observed a few times. This CDR3 reads CASSVGTGTVYGYTF. Here the CDR3 DNA reads TGTGCCAGCAGCGTAGGTACAGGGACCGTCTATGGCTACACCTTC. The rearrangement uses TRBV9 and TRBJ1-2; weak D call: TRBD1 (6 bases). The CDR3 spans 15 residues. The V end was cut by 0 bases, the J end by 4 bases, with 13 bases between. From germline, CDR1 is SGDLS and CDR2 YYNGEE.

CDR3 loop: CATSRVNRQPQHF. The CDR3 region has the DNA TGTGCCACCAGCAGAGTTAACAGGCAGCCCCAGCATTTT. This chain uses TRBV15 with TRBJ1-5; tentative D call: TRBD1 (5 bases). V lost 1 base and J 7 bases, leaving 8 bases between the germline ends. CDR1 and CDR2 from the germline V gene are LNHNV and YYDKDF (reference sequence). This CDR3 comprises 13 residues.

This clone was picked up one time. V and J are TRBV11-2 and TRBJ2-7; 10 nucleotides agree with TRBD1. The CDR3 runs to 17 residues. Germline CDR1 and CDR2: SGHAT and FQNNGV. V lost 5 bases to trimming and J lost 3 bases; unmatched junction nucleotides: 13. The CDR3 DNA sequence: TGTGCCAGCAGCAAGACAGGGGGCGCGAGGCTGAACTACGAGCAGTACTTC. Translation gives CASSKTGGARLNYEQYF.

Many counts were recorded for this clone. The chain employs TRBV5-6 and TRBJ2-7, with D perhaps TRBD2 (6 bases). Germline CDR1 is SGHDT and CDR2 is YYEEEE. The CDR3 spans 14 residues. V shed 6 bases and J shed 2 bases, with 15 bases lying between them. The CDR3 DNA follows: TGTGCCAGCACTGCTGGGGGGTACACCTACGAGCAGTACTTC. This sequence encodes CASTAGGYTYEQYF.

The chain carries TRBV29-1 and TRBJ2-3; 9 bases are shared with TRBD2. CDR1 and CDR2 from the germline V gene are SQVTM and ANQGSEA. The CDR3 is 13 residues long. After removal of 5 bases from V and 1 base from J, the junction contained 1 base not matched to a gene. The CDR3 is CSVRTSGTDTQYF. The CDR3 region has the DNA TGCAGCGTTAGGACTAGCGGCACAGATACGCAGTATTTT.

The V gene is TRBV5-4, the J gene TRBJ2-7, with 9 bases lining up with TRBD1. The CDR3 is made up of 14 amino acids. The junction had 8 bases not matched to a gene; V was cut back by 4 bases and J by 6 bases. The germline V gene encodes CDR1 SGHNT and CDR2 YYREEE (reference sequence). This chain's CDR3 is CASSTKQGAGEQYF. CDR3 in DNA: TGTGCCAGCAGCACCAAACAGGGGGCGGGCGAGCAGTACTTC.

This chain links TRBV13 with TRBJ2-3, with 10 bases fitting TRBD2. CDR1 and CDR2 from the germline V gene are PRHDT and FYEKMQ (reference sequence). The V segment lost 5 bases and the J segment 2 bases; nucleotides outside the gene matches: 4. The length of the CDR3 is 15 residues. The CDR3 reads CASSITSGITDTQYF. As DNA, the CDR3 is TGTGCCAGCAGCATTACTAGCGGGATCACAGATACGCAGTATTTT.

V gene TRBV4-2 combines with J gene TRBJ2-1; 9 positions agree with TRBD2. CDR3 length: 15 amino acids. Germline V lookup: CDR1 LGHNA, CDR2 YNFKEQ. The J segment lost 15 bases and the V segment lost 0 bases, leaving 12 bases of the junction unmatched. The CDR3: CASSQDDSSGGPGFF. Written as DNA, the CDR3 is TGTGCCAGCAGCCAAGATGATTCCAGCGGGGGGCCGGGGTTCTTC.